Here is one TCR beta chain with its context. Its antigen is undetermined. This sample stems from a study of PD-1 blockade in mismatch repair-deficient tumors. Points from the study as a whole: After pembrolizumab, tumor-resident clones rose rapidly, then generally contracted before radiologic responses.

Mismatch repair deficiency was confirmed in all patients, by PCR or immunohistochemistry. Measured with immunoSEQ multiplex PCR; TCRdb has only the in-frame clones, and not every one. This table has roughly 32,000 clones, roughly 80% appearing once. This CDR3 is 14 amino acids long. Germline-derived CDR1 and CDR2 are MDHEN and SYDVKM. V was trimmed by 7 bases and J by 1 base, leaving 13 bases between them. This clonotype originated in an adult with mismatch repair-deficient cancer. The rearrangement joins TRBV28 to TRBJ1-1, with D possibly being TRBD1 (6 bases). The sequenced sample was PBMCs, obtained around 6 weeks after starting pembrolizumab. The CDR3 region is CASTPGGANTEAFF. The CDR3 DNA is TGTGCCAGCACCCCCGGGGGGGCGAACACTGAAGCTTTCTTT.